Following are 17 T cell receptor beta chains from one sample sequenced in a study of control samples from healthy donors and cancer patients. The data were produced by immunoSEQ multiplex PCR, yet TCRdb's version contains in-frame clones alone and is incomplete. Found here are approximately 58,000 clones, 75% to 90% of them singletons; the top ten hold over 13%. The source material was PBMCs. The source is a man aged 55-75 years with head and neck cancer.

The V call is TRBV24-1, the J call TRBJ1-2, with TRBD1 identical over 12 bases. Per germline, CDR1 KGHDR and CDR2 SFDVKD. The V gene end was trimmed by 4 bases and the J gene end by 8 bases; junction bases not matched to a gene: 7. This CDR3 spans 15 amino acids. The CDR3 here is CATSDPGQGASGYTF. For the CDR3, the DNA is TGTGCCACCAGTGACCCGGGACAGGGGGCGAGCGGCTACACCTTC.

The chain links TRBV18 to TRBJ1-1; 8 bases agree with TRBD1. Trimming removed 4 bases from V and 3 bases from J; junction bases left unmatched: 7. Germline V gene lookup returns CDR1 KGHSH and CDR2 LQKENI. CDR3 length: 15 amino acids. The CDR3 bases are TGTGCCAGCTCACGACAGGGGTTAGGGGACACTGAAGCTTTCTTT. This codes for CASSRQGLGDTEAFF.

The J gene is TRBJ1-5, the V gene TRBV19; D is perhaps TRBD1 (5 bases). Germline CDR1 is LNHDA and CDR2 is SQIVND (reference sequence). Between the trimmed V and J ends, which lost 6 bases and 2 bases, there was a span of 23 bases. The CDR3 has 18 residues. CDR3 DNA: TGTGCCAGTAGCCGGGGGTTTTCGGGAGCGGCTGGCAATCAGCCCCAGCATTTT. It yields the protein CASSRGFSGAAGNQPQHF.

V is TRBV7-9 and J is TRBJ1-1; possible D gene TRBD1, 6 bases. The germline V and J ends were trimmed by 5 bases and 8 bases, with 12 bases remaining between them. Looked up from germline, CDR1 is SEHNR and CDR2 is FQNEAQ (reference sequence). CDR3 length: 12 residues. The CDR3 DNA reads TGTGCCAGCAGCATACAGGGCCAGGAAGCTTTCTTT. Translated, it gives CASSIQGQEAFF.

The gene calls are TRBV27 and TRBJ2-1; D unresolved. Germline V gene sequence: CDR1 MNHEY, CDR2 SMNVEV (reference sequence). The CDR3 covers 14 residues. Trimming left V 6 bases short and J 4 bases short, with 13 bases between. The CDR3 region has the DNA TGTGCCAGCAGCCTAAATTTCGGGTACAATGAGCAGTTCTTC. Residues: CASSLNFGYNEQFF.

This clone was detected a few times. The chain is built from TRBV4-2 and TRBJ2-6; tentative D call: TRBD2 (6 bases). The CDR3 covers 16 residues. In germline, CDR1 is LGHNA, CDR2 YNFKEQ. V lost 0 bases and J 4 bases, leaving 10 bases between the germline ends. The CDR3 is CASSQEEGSGANVLTF. As DNA, the CDR3 is TGTGCCAGCAGCCAAGAGGAGGGGTCCGGGGCCAACGTCCTGACTTTC.

The chain uses TRBV5-1 and TRBJ1-4, with unresolved D. The CDR3 loop spans 14 amino acids. V lost 0 bases to trimming and J lost 0 bases, with 3 bases between them. The germline V gene has CDR1 SGHRS and CDR2 YFSETQ. Here the CDR3 DNA reads TGCGCCAGCAGCTTGGATACAACTAATGAAAAACTGTTTTTT. Its protein is CASSLDTTNEKLFF.

The chain's CDR3 is CASSQAAGTGTDTQYF. The CDR3 DNA is TGCGCCAGCAGCCAAGCTGCAGGCACAGGCACAGATACGCAGTATTTT. This chain joins TRBV4-1 and TRBJ2-3; D remains unclear. Germline values: CDR1 MGHRA, CDR2 YSYEKL. This CDR3 is built from 16 residues. The V end was cut by 1 base, the J end by 1 base, with 12 bases between.

The gene calls are TRBV6-4 and TRBJ1-5, with a weak D call TRBD1 (6 bases). Germline-derived CDR1 and CDR2 are MRHNA and SNTAGT. Trimming took 6 bases from V and 3 from J, leaving 18 bases between them. This CDR3 has 16 residues. The CDR3 reads CASRTEGGRPNQPQHF. In DNA form, the CDR3 reads TGTGCCAGCAGGACCGAAGGGGGGCGCCCCAATCAGCCCCAGCATTTT.

Here the CDR3 reads CASSIEGSGSQETQYF. The CDR3 bases are TGTGCCAGTAGTATAGAAGGTAGCGGGAGCCAAGAGACCCAGTACTTC. The rearrangement links TRBV19 to TRBJ2-5; the match to TRBD2 covers 9 bases. Germline trimming cut 0 bases from V and 1 base from J; bases unmatched to any gene: 3. Germline CDR1 and CDR2: LNHDA and SQIVND (reference sequence). The CDR3 length is 16 residues.

This sequence joins TRBV5-6 and TRBJ2-2, with D hard to call. This CDR3 has 15 residues. Germline values: CDR1 SGHDT, CDR2 YYEEEE. V was shortened by 4 bases and J by 6 bases, with 16 bases between the two germline ends. The DNA for the CDR3 is TGTGCCAGCAGCCCCCCGTTCCAAGTTGCCGGGGAGCTGTTTTTT. This encodes CASSPPFQVAGELFF.

This clone was detected a few times. The V and J genes are TRBV19 and TRBJ2-7, with 7 bases fitting TRBD1. V was clipped by 10 bases and J by 2 bases; unmatched bases: 8. Germline V gene sequence: CDR1 LNHDA, CDR2 SQIVND (reference sequence). This CDR3 has 13 residues. CDR3 region: CATRRDSTYEQYF. As DNA, the CDR3 is TGTGCCACCCGCCGGGACAGTACCTACGAGCAGTACTTC.

The CDR3 DNA is TGTGCCAGCTCGGTCGGGGTTCGTCGGGAGGGCCGCAACACCGGGGAGCTGTTTTTT. Its translation: CASSVGVRREGRNTGELFF. The chain carries TRBV28 and TRBJ2-2, with 8 bases fitting TRBD2. Germline V gene data show CDR1 as MDHEN and CDR2 as SYDVKM. Losses at the gene ends were 8 bases for V and 2 bases for J; bases not matched to a gene: 19. This CDR3 has 19 residues.

Only a few counts were recorded for this clone. The genes are TRBV7-9 and TRBJ1-2; 10 bases line up with TRBD1. Germline V gives CDR1 SEHNR, CDR2 FQNEAQ (reference sequence). The V gene end was trimmed by 5 bases and the J gene end by 4 bases; junction bases not matched to a gene: 10. The CDR3 covers 16 residues. CDR3 nucleotides: TGTGCCAGCAGCCATGCCGGGACAGGGGCAACCTATGGCTACACCTTC. It encodes CASSHAGTGATYGYTF.

This clone was counted a single time. This chain uses TRBV4-1 with TRBJ2-7; 13 nucleotides line up with TRBD2. This CDR3 is 14 amino acids long. V shed 4 bases, J shed 4 bases, and the junction held 1 base outside the gene matches. Per the germline V gene, CDR1 is MGHRA and CDR2 is YSYEKL. This CDR3 is CASSLTSGRYEQYF. CDR3 DNA: TGCGCCAGCAGCCTGACTAGCGGGAGGTACGAGCAGTACTTC.

The chain combines TRBV18 with TRBJ1-1, with 8 bases fitting TRBD1. The CDR3 sequence is 15 residues long. The germline CDR1 and CDR2 sequences are KGHSH and LQKENI. V lost 6 bases to trimming and J lost 6 bases; unmatched junction nucleotides: 12. CDR3 sequence reads: CASSPLQGGSSEAFF. CDR3 sequence (DNA): TGTGCCAGCTCGCCCTTACAGGGGGGATCCTCTGAAGCTTTCTTT. The full variable domain, its missing parts supplied by reference TRBV18 and TRBJ1-1, is NAGVMQNPRHLVRRRGQEARLRCSPMKGHSHVYWYRQLPEEGLKFMVYLQKENIIDESGMPKERFSAEFPKEGPSILRIQQVVRGDSAAYFCASSPLQGGSSEAFFGQGTRLTVV.

The CDR3 DNA is TGTGCCAGTAGTATAGATAGACAACTCCCTGGCTACACCTTC. Residues: CASSIDRQLPGYTF. This chain uses TRBV19 with TRBJ1-2; D call uncertain. CDR1 LNHDA and CDR2 SQIVND come from the germline V gene (reference sequence). V was clipped by 0 bases and J by 7 bases, with 12 bases between them. CDR3 length: 14 residues.